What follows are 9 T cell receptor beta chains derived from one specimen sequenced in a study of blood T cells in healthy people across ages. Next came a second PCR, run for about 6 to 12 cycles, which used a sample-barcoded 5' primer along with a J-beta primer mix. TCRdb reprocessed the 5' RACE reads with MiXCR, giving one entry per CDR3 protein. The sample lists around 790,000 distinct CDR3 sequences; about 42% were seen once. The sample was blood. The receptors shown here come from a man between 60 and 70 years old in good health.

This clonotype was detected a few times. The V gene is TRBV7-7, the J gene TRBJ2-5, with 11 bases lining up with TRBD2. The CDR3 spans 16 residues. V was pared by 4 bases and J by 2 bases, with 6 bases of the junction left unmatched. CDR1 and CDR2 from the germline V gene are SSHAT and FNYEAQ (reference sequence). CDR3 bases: TGTGCCAGCAGCTCAGGGACTAGCGGTTCACAAGAGACCCAGTACTTC. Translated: CASSSGTSGSQETQYF.

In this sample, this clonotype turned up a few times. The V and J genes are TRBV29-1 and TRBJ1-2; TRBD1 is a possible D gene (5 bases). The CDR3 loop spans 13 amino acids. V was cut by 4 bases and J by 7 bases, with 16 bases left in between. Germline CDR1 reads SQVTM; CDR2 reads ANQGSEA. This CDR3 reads CSVGRVDRSGYTF. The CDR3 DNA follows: TGCAGCGTTGGGCGGGTAGACAGATCTGGCTACACCTTC.

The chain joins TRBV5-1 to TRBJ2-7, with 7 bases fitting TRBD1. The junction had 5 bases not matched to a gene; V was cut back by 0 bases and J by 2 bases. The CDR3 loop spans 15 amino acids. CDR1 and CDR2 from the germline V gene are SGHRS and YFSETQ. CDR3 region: CASSLAAGGTYEQYF. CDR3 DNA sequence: TGCGCCAGCAGCTTGGCGGCAGGGGGTACCTACGAGCAGTACTTC.

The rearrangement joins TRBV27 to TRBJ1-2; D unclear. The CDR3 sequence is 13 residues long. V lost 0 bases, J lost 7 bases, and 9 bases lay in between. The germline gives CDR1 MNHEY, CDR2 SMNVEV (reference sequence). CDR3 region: CASSLSSGFGYTF. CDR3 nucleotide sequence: TGTGCCAGCAGTTTATCGTCAGGTTTTGGCTACACCTTC.

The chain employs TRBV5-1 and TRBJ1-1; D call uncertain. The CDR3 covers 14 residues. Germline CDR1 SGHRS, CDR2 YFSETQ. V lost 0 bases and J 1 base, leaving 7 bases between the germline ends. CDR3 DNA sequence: TGCGCCAGCAGCTTGGATTCGGGGAACACTGAAGCTTTCTTT. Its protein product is CASSLDSGNTEAFF. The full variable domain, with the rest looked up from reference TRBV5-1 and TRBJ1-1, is KAGVTQTPRYLIKTRGQQVTLSCSPISGHRSVSWYQQTPGQGLQFLFEYFSETQRNKGNFPGRFSGRQFSNSRSEMNVSTLELGDSALYLCASSLDSGNTEAFFGQGTRLTVV.

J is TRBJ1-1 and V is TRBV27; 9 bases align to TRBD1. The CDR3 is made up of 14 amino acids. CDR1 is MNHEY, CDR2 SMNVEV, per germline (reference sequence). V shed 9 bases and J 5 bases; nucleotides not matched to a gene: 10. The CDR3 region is CASRNRGLKTEAFF. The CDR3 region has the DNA TGTGCCAGTCGAAACAGGGGGCTTAAAACTGAAGCTTTCTTT.

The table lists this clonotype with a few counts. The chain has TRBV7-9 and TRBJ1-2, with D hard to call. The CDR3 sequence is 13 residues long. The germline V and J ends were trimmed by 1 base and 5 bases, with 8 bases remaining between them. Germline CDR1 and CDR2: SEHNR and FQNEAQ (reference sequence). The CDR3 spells CASSLVGGYGYTF. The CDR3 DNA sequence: TGTGCCAGCAGCTTAGTGGGTGGATATGGCTACACCTTC.

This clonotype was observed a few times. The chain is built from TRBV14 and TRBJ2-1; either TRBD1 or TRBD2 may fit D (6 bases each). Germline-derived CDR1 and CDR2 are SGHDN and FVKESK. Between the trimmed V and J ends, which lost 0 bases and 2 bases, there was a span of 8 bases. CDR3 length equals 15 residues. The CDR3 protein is CASSQDGGTYNEQFF. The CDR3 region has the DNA TGTGCCAGCAGCCAAGACGGGGGCACCTACAATGAGCAGTTCTTC.

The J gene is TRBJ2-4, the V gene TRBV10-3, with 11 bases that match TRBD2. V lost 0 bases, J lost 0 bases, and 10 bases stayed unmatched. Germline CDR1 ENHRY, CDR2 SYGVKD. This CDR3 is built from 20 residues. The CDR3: CAISESRLAGGLLAKNIQYF. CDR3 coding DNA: TGTGCCATCAGTGAGTCGAGGCTAGCGGGGGGACTCCTAGCCAAAAACATTCAGTACTTC.